The 3 T cell receptor beta chains presented below share a single source sample, sequenced in a study of identical twins. TCRdb reanalysed the 5' RACE reads using MiXCR and keeps one entry per CDR3 protein. In the table there are fewer than 550,000 distinct CDR3 sequences, 15% of which are singletons. Another study also made use of these data, one on yellow fever vaccine responses in identical twins.

Specimen: CD4+ T cells sorted from blood. These receptors came from a woman younger than 35 in good health.

The chain has TRBV11-3 and TRBJ2-5; TRBD1 matches at 10 bases. From germline, CDR1 is SGHNT and CDR2 YENEEA. The V gene end was trimmed by 2 bases and the J gene end by 6 bases; junction bases not matched to a gene: 6. The CDR3 loop spans 15 amino acids. The CDR3 DNA reads as TGTGCCAGCAGCTTAAGGACAGGGGGAAAAAAGACCCAGTACTTC. Its protein is CASSLRTGGKKTQYF.

The chain links TRBV18 to TRBJ2-2; possibly TRBD2 for D (6 bases). Germline lookup yields CDR1 KGHSH and CDR2 LQKENI. V lost 2 bases and J 4 bases, leaving 11 bases between the germline ends. The CDR3 spans 15 residues. The CDR3 DNA follows: TGTGCCAGCTCACCAGCTAGCGCAATCACCGGGGAGCTGTTTTTT. It is translated as CASSPASAITGELFF.

This clonotype was found a few times. This chain uses TRBV24-1 with TRBJ2-5, with 8 positions matching TRBD2. There are 18 residues in the CDR3. J was trimmed by 1 base and V by 0 bases; bases with no gene match: 9. Germline values: CDR1 KGHDR, CDR2 SFDVKD. For the CDR3, the DNA is TGTGCCACCAGTGATTTGCCCCGGGCTAGCGGGCTCCAAGAGACCCAGTACTTC. It translates to CATSDLPRASGLQETQYF.